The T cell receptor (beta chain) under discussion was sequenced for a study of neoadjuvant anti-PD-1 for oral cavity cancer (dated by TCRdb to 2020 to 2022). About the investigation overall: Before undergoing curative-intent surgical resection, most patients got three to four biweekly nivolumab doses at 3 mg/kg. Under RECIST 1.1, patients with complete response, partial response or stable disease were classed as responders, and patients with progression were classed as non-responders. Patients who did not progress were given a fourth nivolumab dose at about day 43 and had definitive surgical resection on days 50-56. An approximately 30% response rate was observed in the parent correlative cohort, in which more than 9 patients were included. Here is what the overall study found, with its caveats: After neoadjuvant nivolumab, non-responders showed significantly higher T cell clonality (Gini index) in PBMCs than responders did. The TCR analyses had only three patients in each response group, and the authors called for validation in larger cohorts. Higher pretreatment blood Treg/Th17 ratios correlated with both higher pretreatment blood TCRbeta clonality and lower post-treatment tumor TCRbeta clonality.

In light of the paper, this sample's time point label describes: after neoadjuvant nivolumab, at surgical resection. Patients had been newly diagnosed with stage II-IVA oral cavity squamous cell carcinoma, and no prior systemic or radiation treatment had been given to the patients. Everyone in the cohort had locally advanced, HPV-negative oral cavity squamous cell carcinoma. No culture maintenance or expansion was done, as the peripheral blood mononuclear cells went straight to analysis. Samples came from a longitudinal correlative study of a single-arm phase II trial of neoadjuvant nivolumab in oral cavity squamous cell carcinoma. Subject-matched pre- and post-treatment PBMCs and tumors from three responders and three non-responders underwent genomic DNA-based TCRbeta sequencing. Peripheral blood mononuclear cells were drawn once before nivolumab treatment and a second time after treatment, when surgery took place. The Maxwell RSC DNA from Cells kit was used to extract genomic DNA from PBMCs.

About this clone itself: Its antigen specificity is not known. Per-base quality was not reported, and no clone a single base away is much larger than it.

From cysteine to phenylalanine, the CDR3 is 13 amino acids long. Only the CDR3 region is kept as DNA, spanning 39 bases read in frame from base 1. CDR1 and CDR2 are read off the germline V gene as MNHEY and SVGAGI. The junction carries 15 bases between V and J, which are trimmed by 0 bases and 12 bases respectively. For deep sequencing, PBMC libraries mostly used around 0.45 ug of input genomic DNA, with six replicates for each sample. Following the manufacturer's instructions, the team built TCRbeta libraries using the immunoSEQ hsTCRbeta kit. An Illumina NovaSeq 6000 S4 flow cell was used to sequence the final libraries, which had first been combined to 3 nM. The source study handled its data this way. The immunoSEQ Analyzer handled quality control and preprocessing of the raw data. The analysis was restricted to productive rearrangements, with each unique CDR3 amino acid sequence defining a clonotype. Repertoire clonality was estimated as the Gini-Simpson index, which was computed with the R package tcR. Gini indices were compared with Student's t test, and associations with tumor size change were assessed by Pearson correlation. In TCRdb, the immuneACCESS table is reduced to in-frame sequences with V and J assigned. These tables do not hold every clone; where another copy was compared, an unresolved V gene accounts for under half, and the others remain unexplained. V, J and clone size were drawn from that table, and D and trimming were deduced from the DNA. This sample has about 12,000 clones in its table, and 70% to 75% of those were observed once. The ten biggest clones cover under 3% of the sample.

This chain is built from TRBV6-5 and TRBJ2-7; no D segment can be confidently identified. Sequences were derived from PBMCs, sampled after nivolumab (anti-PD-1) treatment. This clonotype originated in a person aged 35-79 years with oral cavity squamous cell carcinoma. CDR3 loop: CASSYSIRSIGYF. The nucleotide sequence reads TGTGCCAGCAGTTACTCGATTAGGAGCATCGGGTACTTC.